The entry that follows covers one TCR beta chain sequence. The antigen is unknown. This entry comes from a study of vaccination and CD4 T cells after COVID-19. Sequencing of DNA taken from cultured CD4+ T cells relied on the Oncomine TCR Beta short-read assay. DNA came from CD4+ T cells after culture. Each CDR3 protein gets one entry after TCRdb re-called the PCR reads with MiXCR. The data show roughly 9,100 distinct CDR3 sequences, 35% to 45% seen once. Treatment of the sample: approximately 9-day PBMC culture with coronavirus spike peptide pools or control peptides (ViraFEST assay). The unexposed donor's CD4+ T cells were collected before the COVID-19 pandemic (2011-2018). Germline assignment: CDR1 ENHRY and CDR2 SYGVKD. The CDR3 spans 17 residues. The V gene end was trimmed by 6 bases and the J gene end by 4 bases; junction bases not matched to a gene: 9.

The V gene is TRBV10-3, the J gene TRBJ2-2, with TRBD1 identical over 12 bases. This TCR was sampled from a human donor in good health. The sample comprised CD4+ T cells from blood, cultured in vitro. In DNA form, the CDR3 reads TGTGCCATCAGCGGGACAGGGGGCACCCGGGGCACCGGGGAGCTGTTTTTT. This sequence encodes CAISGTGGTRGTGELFF.